This T cell receptor (beta chain) was profiled in a study of blood T cell repertoires in COVID-19. Study summary: Specimens from acute and convalescent COVID-19 originated in the United States, Italy and Spain. Nucleic acid was either cDNA or gDNA, and it came from T cells, B-cell-depleted T cells, or PBMCs.

The CDR3 is made up of 15 amino acids. Per germline, CDR1 SGHRS and CDR2 YFSETQ. Losses at the gene ends were 4 bases for V and 8 bases for J; bases not matched to a gene: 8. Per the study methods: From reference gene primer amplification, estimates of nucleated cell counts were derived. The assay was immunoSEQ multiplex PCR, and TCRdb's table has in-frame clones only and misses some. V and J calls plus clone size are reproduced from that table; the DNA served to infer D and trimming. The sample includes some 530,000 clones, 80% to 90% seen only once; the top ten take under 4%. The TCR originated in a human donor in a cohort sampled during active COVID-19. Material for sequencing was peripheral blood. J is TRBJ2-1 and V is TRBV5-1; 11 nucleotides align to TRBD2. CDR3 sequence: CASSQIAGGKDEQFF. The CDR3 nucleotides are TGCGCCAGCAGCCAGATAGCGGGAGGGAAGGATGAGCAGTTCTTC.